The 2 T cell receptor beta chains reported below all come from one sample, sequenced in a study of precursors of human CD4 cytotoxic T cells. TCRdb re-derived calls from the reads in MiXCR, one entry per CDR3 protein. The repertoire has about 480 distinct CDR3 sequences, about a fifth of them found once; the top ten carry around 12%. Sorted CD4+ central memory, effector memory, IL-7R-high TEMRA and IL-7R-negative TEMRA cells underwent bulk UMI sequencing. The sequenced sample was memory CD4+ T cells from blood (PBMCs). These receptors were taken from a human donor in good health.

The rearrangement uses TRBV5-1 and TRBJ1-5; D uncertain. Trimming took off 1 base at V and 4 bases at J, with 6 bases between the two ends. The CDR3 length is 13 residues. Per germline, CDR1 SGHRS and CDR2 YFSETQ. The CDR3 sequence: CASSLSGNQPQHF. In nucleotides, the CDR3 is TGCGCCAGCAGCTTGTCCGGGAATCAGCCCCAGCATTTT.

The chain couples TRBV4-2 to TRBJ2-7; 9 nucleotides match TRBD1. CDR3 length: 15 amino acids. V was pared by 1 base and J by 6 bases, with 7 bases of the junction left unmatched. CDR1 and CDR2 from the germline V gene are LGHNA and YNFKEQ. CDR3 sequence: CASSQVQQDRGEQYF. Written as DNA, the CDR3 is TGTGCCAGCAGCCAAGTCCAACAGGACAGGGGCGAGCAGTACTTC.